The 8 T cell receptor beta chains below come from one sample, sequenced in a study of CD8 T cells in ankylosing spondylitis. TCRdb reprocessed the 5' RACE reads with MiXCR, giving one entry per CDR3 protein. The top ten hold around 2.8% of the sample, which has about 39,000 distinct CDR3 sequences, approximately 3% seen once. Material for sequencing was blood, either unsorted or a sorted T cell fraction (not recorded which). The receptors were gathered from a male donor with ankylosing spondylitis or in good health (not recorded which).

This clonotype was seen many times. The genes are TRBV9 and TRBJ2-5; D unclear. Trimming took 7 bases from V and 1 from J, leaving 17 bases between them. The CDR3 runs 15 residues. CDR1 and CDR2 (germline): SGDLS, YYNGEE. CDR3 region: CASSPEADSQETQYF. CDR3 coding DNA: TGTGCCAGCTCACCTGAGGCAGATTCCCAAGAGACCCAGTACTTC.

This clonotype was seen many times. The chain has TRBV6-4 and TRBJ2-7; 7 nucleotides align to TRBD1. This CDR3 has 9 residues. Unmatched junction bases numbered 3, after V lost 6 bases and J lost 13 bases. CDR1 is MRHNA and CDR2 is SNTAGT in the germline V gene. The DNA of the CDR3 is TGTGCCAGCAGGGACAGGCGATACGTC. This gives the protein CASRDRRYV.

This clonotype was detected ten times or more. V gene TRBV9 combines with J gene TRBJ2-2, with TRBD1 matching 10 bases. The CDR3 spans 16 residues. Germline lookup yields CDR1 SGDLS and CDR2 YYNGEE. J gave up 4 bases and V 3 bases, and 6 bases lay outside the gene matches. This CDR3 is CASSGGTGVITGELFF. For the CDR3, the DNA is TGTGCCAGCAGCGGCGGGACAGGGGTTATCACCGGGGAGCTGTTTTTT.

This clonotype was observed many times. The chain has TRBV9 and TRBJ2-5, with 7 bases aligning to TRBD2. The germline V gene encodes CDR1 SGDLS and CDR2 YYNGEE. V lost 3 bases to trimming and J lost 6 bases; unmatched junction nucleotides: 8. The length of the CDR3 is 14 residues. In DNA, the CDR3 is TGTGCCAGCAGCGCGGGGTCTAGCGGACAGACCCAGTACTTC. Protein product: CASSAGSSGQTQYF.

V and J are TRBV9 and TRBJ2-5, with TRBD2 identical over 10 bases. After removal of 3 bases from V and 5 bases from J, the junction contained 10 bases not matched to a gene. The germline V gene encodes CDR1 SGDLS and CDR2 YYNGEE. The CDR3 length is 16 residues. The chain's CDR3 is CASSAKIGTSAETQYF. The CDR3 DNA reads TGTGCCAGCAGCGCCAAAATTGGGACTAGCGCGGAGACCCAGTACTTC.

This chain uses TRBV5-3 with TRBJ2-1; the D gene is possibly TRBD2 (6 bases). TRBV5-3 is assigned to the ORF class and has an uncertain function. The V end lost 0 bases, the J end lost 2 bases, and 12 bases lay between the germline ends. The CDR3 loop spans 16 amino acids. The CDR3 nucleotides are TGTGCCAGAAGCTTGGGAGGGACTGCCCCCTACAATGAGCAGTTCTTC. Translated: CARSLGGTAPYNEQFF.

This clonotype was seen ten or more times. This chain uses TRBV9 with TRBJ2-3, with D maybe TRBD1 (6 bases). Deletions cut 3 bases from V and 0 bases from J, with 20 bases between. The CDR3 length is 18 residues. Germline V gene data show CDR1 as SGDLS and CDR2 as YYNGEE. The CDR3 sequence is CASSGRQESDRSTDTQYF. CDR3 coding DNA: TGTGCCAGCAGCGGACGACAGGAATCCGACCGGAGCACAGATACGCAGTATTTT. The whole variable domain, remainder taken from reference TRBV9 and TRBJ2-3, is DSGVTQTPKHLITATGQRVTLRCSPRSGDLSVYWYQQSLDQGLQFLIQYYNGEERAKGNILERFSAQQFPDLHSELNLSSLELGDSALYFCASSGRQESDRSTDTQYFGPGTRLTVL.

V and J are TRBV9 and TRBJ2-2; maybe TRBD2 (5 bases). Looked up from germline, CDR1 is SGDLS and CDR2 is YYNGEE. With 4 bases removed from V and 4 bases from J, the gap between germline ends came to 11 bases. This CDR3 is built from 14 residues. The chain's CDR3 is CASSPGGVTGELFF. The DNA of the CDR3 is TGTGCCAGCAGCCCCGGAGGAGTCACCGGGGAGCTGTTTTTT. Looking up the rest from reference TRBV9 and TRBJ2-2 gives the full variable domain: DSGVTQTPKHLITATGQRVTLRCSPRSGDLSVYWYQQSLDQGLQFLIQYYNGEERAKGNILERFSAQQFPDLHSELNLSSLELGDSALYFCASSPGGVTGELFFGEGSRLTVL.